These T cell receptor beta chains were read from a single sample in a study of blood T cell repertoires in COVID-19. Produced via immunoSEQ multiplex PCR; TCRdb's table is partial and in-frame only. The sample records approximately 340,000 clones, over 80% being singletons. Specimen: peripheral blood. These receptors came from a man aged 25-40 years with COVID-19, enrolled during active disease. Both conserved end residues are part of each CDR3. Each record gives: D gene, J gene, V gene, clone size, CDR3 DNA, CDR3 protein. D genes are given only for firm matches. Size is stated for part of the rows, as once, few or many counts, or as a class when the clone is expanded.

>-|TRBJ2-2|TRBV18|once
TGTGCCAGCTCACCATCTACCATGCCGACTGCCCGGGAGCTGTTTTTT
CASSPSTMPTARELFF
>-|TRBJ1-4|TRBV5-1|-
TGCGCCAGCAGTTCCACCCCGACCAGGGGAGGGAGTGAAAAACTGTTTTTT
CASSSTPTRGGSEKLFF
>-|TRBJ2-7|TRBV1|-
TGCACCATCGAAATGCTAGCGTTTAAAATCGTCGGGCAGTACTTC
CTIEMLAFKIVGQYF
>-|TRBJ1-6|TRBV5-6|-
TGTGCCAGCAGCTTGGAGCCCTGGACTTATTCACCCCTCCACTTT
CASSLEPWTYSPLHF
>-|TRBJ2-3|TRBV6-1|-
TGTGCCAGCAGTGAAGCGCTAGTTCCGGGACTGAGCACAGATACGCAGTATTTT
CASSEALVPGLSTDTQYF
>TRBD1|TRBJ1-1|TRBV9|-
TGTGCCAGCAGCTCGAGACAGGGGGGGAACACTGAAGCTTTCTTT
CASSSRQGGNTEAFF
>TRBD1|TRBJ2-7|TRBV10-3|-
TGTGCCATCAGGGATTCCGGACAGGGGGGTTACGAGCAGTACTTC
CAIRDSGQGGYEQYF
>-|TRBJ2-1|TRBV7-9|-
TGTGCCAGCAGCTTAGAGGCAGGGCGACTCTACAATGAGCAGTTCTTC
CASSLEAGRLYNEQFF
>-|TRBJ1-2|TRBV9|-
TGTGCCAGCAGCATCCGGGACTCCTTTAACTATGGCTACACCTTC
CASSIRDSFNYGYTF
>-|TRBJ1-4|TRBV5-4|-
TGTGCCAGCAGCAGGACAGATGCAACTAATGAAAAACTGTTTTTT
CASSRTDATNEKLFF
>-|TRBJ2-3|TRBV19|once
TGTGCCAGTAACGACAGGGCGGGGAGCACAGATACGCAGTATTTT
CASNDRAGSTDTQYF
>TRBD2|TRBJ2-7|TRBV6-5|-
TGTGCCAGCATTGCCACCGGGACTAGTAGTTACGAGCAGTACTTC
CASIATGTSSYEQYF
>TRBD1|TRBJ1-2|TRBV7-8|-
TGTGCCAGCAGCTTAGAGGCAGGGGGCCATGGCTACACCTTC
CASSLEAGGHGYTF
>-|TRBJ2-3|TRBV7-2|-
TGTGCCAGCAGCGTCACGGCAGATACGCAGTATTTT
CASSVTADTQYF
>-|TRBJ2-2|TRBV5-4|-
TGTGCCAGCAGCTTGGTCCGAGGCCCGAACACCGGGGAGCTGTTTTTT
CASSLVRGPNTGELFF
>TRBD2|TRBJ2-7|TRBV6-2/TRBV6-3|once
TGTGCCAGCAGTAGGACTAGCGGGGTGTACGAGCAGTACTTC
CASSRTSGVYEQYF
>TRBD2|TRBJ2-3|TRBV13|once
TGTGCCAGCTCAGGTAGCGGGGAGGACCCCTCGCAGTATTTT
CASSGSGEDPSQYF
>TRBD2|TRBJ2-7|TRBV4-2|-
TGTGCCAGCAGCCAAGGCGGGAGGATTACCTACGAGCAGTACTTC
CASSQGGRITYEQYF
>TRBD2|TRBJ2-4|TRBV7-3|-
TGTGCCAGCAGCCCTAATTCGGCTAGCGGGGTACGGGACTTC
CASSPNSASGVRDF
>-|TRBJ2-3|TRBV27|-
TGTGCCAGCAGTTCCTGGACTGTTAGCACAGATACGCAGTATTTT
CASSSWTVSTDTQYF
>TRBD2|TRBJ2-1|TRBV7-3|-
TGTGCCAGCAGCACAGGGTTGGGACTAGCGGGGGATGCCTACAATGAGCAGTTCTTC
CASSTGLGLAGDAYNEQFF
>TRBD1|TRBJ2-7|TRBV7-7|-
TGTGCCAGCAGCCCCGGACAGGGGGACCGCTCCTACGAGCAGTACTTC
CASSPGQGDRSYEQYF
>-|TRBJ1-2|TRBV18|-
TGTGCCAGCTCACCACTAGAACAGAGCGGTTATGGCTACACCTTC
CASSPLEQSGYGYTF